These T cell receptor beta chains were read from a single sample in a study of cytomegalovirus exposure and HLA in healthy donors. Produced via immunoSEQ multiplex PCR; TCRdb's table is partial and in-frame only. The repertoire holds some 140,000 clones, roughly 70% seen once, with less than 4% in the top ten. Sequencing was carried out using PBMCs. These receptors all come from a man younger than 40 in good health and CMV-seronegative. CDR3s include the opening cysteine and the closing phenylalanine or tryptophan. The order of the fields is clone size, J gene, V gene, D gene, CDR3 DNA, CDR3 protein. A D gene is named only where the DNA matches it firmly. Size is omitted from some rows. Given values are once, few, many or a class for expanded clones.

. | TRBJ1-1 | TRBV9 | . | TGTGCCAGCAGCGCGGGAGCAGAACAGAACACTGAAGCTTTCTTT | CASSAGAEQNTEAFF
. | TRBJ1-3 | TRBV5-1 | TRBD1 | TGCGCCAGCAGCAGCAAGGGACAGGGGACATTCGGTGGAAACACCATATATTTT | CASSSKGQGTFGGNTIYF
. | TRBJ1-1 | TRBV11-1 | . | TGTGCCAGCAGCTTAGCCCAGGGTGAAGCTTTCTTT | CASSLAQGEAFF
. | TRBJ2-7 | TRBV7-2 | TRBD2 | TGTGCCAGCAGTCAAGCGGGGCTCGGGTCCTACGAGCAGTACTTC | CASSQAGLGSYEQYF
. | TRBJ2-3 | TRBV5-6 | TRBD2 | TGTGCCAGCAGCCGAACAGCGGGGGGGAGCACAGATACGCAGTATTTT | CASSRTAGGSTDTQYF
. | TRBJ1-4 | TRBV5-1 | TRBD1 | TGCGCCAGCAGGGGGACCGGACAGGGGTCCCAAGGAAAACTGTTTTTT | CASRGTGQGSQGKLFF
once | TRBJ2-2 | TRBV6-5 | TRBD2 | TGTGCCATCCGGGGGGGAAGAGGGACCGGGGAGCTGTTTTTT | CAIRGGRGTGELFF
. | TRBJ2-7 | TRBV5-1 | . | TGCGCCAGCAGCTCACACGACAGTACCGAGCAGTACTTC | CASSSHDSTEQYF
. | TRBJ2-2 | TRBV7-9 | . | TGTGCCAGCAGCTTAGTACTAGCCGAGAACACCGGGGAGCTGTTTTTT | CASSLVLAENTGELFF
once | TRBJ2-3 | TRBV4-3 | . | TGCGCCAGCAGCCAAGTCGGGAGTGGGTCAGATACGCAGTATTTT | CASSQVGSGSDTQYF
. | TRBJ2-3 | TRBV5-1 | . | TGCGCCAGCAGCTTGACAGGGACCGATACGCAGTATTTT | CASSLTGTDTQYF
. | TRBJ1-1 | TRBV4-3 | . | TGCGCCAGCAGCCAAGATTCAACACCAAACATGAACACTGAAGCTTTCTTT | CASSQDSTPNMNTEAFF
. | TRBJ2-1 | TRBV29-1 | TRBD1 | TGCAGCGTCTCCGGGACAGGGGCCTACAATGAGCAGTTCTTC | CSVSGTGAYNEQFF
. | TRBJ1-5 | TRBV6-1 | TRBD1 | TGTGCCAGTCGACAGGGGGCGGGCAATCAGCCCCAGCATTTT | CASRQGAGNQPQHF
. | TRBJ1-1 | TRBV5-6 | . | TGTGCCAGCAGCTTGAGTTTAGGAGGCCGGGGCACTGAAGCTTTCTTT | CASSLSLGGRGTEAFF
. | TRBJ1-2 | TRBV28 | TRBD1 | TGTGCCAGCAGTTCGTACGACAGGGGCCACAATGGAGGCTACACCTTC | CASSSYDRGHNGGYTF
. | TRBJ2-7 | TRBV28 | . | TGTGCCAGCAGTTTGGGCTTAGGGGTCTACGAGCAGTACTTC | CASSLGLGVYEQYF
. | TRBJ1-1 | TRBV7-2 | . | TGTGCCAGCAGCTTAGCCTCAGGGTTTGGGCTGAACACTGAAGCTTTCTTT | CASSLASGFGLNTEAFF
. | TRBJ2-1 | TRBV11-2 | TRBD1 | TGTGCCAGCAGCCCGGGACAGCCAAACAATGAGCAGTTCTTC | CASSPGQPNNEQFF
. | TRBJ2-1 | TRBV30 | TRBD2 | TGTGCCTGGAGTCTCGGGGGGGCCGGTGGTAATGAGCAGTTCTTC | CAWSLGGAGGNEQFF
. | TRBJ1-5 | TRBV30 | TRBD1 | TGTGCCTGGAATTCCGGACAGGGTTTCAATCAGCCCCAGCATTTT | CAWNSGQGFNQPQHF
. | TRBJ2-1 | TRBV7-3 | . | TGTGCCAGCAGCCCTCAGGGGCGGCAGGACCCCTACAATGAGCAGTTCTTC | CASSPQGRQDPYNEQFF
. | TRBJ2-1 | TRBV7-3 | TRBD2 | TGTGCCAGCAGCTTAACCCCAGCGGGACCCTACAATGAGCAGTTCTTC | CASSLTPAGPYNEQFF
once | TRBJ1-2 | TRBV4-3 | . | TGCGCCAGCAGCCAAGGATCTCGATCGGCAGGGTTTTACGGCTACACCTTC | CASSQGSRSAGFYGYTF
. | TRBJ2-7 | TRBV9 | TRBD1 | TGTGCCAGCAGCGCACCGGGACAGTACGAGCAGTACTTC | CASSAPGQYEQYF
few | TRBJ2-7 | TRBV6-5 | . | TGTGCCAGCAAGAGGGCAGGGGATGCCTACGAGCAGTACTTC | CASKRAGDAYEQYF
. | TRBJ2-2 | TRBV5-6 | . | TGTGCCAGCAGCTTAGGGGACACCGGGGAGCTGTTTTTT | CASSLGDTGELFF
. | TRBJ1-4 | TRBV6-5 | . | TGTGCCAGCAGTTACCAGGGGCCCAGGAATGAAAAACTGTTTTTT | CASSYQGPRNEKLFF
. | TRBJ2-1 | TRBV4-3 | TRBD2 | TGCGCCAGCAGCCAAGTTGTGGTAGCGGGAGAGGGCGAGCAGTTCTTC | CASSQVVVAGEGEQFF
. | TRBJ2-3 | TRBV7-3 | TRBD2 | TGTGCCAGCAGCCCTACCGGGACTAGCGCCTCAGATACGCAGTATTTT | CASSPTGTSASDTQYF
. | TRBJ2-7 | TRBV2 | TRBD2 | TGTGCCAGCATCGCGGGAGTTAACGAGCAGTACTTC | CASIAGVNEQYF
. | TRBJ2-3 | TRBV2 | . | TGTGCCAGCAGTGAGGAGGGCATGCCCACAGATACGCAGTATTTT | CASSEEGMPTDTQYF
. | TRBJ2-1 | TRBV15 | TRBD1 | TGTGCCACCAGATTTCAGACAGGGGTCACCGATGAGCAGTTCTTC | CATRFQTGVTDEQFF
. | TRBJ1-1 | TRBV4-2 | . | TGTGCCAGCAGCCAAGATTTAACAGGCAACACTGAAGCTTTCTTT | CASSQDLTGNTEAFF
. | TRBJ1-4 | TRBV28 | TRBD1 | TGTGCCAGCAGTTACAGGGGCCGTAATGAAAAACTGTTTTTT | CASSYRGRNEKLFF
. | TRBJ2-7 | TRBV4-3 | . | TGCGCCAGCAGCCAAGATAGGTTTGGAGGGAGCTCCTACGAGCAGTACTTC | CASSQDRFGGSSYEQYF
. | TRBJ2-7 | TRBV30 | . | TGTGCCTGGAGTTCCACCAACGGCGCGGCCTACGAGCAGTACTTC | CAWSSTNGAAYEQYF
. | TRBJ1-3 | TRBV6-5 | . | TGTGCCAGCAGTGAGGAAGCTGGAAACACCATATATTTT | CASSEEAGNTIYF
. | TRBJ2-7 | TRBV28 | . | TGTGCCAGCAGTTCATCAGGGTATGTCTACGAGCAGTACTTC | CASSSSGYVYEQYF
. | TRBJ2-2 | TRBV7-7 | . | TGTGCTAGCAGCTTACGTGGCACAAACACCGGGGAGCTGTTTTTT | CASSLRGTNTGELFF
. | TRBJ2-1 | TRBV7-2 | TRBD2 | TGTGCCAGCAGCCCCGGGACTACAACCAACAATGAGCAGTTCTTC | CASSPGTTTNNEQFF
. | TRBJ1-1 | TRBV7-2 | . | TGTGCCAGCAGCTTAGGAGGTGGATACACTGAAGCTTTCTTT | CASSLGGGYTEAFF
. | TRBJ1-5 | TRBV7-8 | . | TGTGCCAGCAGCTTCACCCCTCCAGGGAAAAATAGCAATCAGCCCCAGCATTTT | CASSFTPPGKNSNQPQHF
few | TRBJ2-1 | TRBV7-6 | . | TGTGCCAGCAGCTTAGCGAGGAGTGAGCAGTTCTTC | CASSLARSEQFF
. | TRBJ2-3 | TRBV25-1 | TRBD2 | TGTGCCAGCAGTGAAAACATAGCGGGAGCCAGAGATACGCAGTATTTT | CASSENIAGARDTQYF